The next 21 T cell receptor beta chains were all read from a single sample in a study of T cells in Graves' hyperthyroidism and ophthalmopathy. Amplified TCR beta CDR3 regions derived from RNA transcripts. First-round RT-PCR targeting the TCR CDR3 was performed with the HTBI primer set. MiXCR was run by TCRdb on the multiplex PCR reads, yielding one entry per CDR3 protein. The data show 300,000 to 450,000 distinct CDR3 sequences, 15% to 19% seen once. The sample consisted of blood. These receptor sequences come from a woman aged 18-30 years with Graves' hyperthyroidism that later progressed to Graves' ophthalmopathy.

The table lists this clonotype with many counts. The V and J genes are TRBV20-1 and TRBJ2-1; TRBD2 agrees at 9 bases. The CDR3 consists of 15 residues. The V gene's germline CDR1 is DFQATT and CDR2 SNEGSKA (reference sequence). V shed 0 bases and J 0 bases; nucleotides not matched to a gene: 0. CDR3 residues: CSAREGLASYNEQFF. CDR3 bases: TGCAGTGCTAGAGAGGGACTAGCCTCCTACAATGAGCAGTTCTTC.

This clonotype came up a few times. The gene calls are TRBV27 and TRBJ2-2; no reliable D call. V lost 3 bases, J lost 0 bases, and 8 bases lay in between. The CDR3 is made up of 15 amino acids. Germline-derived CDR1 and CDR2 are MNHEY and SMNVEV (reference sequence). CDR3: CASSFLHSNTGELFF. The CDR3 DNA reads TGTGCCAGCAGTTTCCTCCACTCGAACACCGGGGAGCTGTTTTTT.

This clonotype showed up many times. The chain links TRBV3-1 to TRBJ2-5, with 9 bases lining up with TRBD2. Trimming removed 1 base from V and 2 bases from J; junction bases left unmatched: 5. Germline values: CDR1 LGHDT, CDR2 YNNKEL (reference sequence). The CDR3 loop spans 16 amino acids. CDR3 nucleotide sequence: TGTGCCAGCAGCCAAGGGGTAGCGGGAGAACAAGAGACCCAGTACTTC. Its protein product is CASSQGVAGEQETQYF.

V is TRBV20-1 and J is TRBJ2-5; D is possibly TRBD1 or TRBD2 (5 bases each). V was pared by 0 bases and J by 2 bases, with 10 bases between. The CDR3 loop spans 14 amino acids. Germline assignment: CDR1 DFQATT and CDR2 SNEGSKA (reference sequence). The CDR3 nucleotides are TGCAGTGCTAGAGATGGGACGGAGCAAGAGACCCAGTACTTC. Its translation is CSARDGTEQETQYF.

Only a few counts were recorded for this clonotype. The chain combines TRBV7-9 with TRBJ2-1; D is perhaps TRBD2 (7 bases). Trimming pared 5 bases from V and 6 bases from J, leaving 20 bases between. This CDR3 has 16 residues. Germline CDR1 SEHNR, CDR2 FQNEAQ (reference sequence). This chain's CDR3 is CASSPLGGETFNEQFF. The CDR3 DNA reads TGTGCCAGCAGCCCCTTAGGGGGGGAAACTTTCAATGAGCAGTTCTTC.

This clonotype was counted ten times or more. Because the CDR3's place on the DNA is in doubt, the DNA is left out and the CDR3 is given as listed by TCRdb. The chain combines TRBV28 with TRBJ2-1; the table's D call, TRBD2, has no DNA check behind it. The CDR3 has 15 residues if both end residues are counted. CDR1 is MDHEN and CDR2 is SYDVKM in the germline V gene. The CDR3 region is CASSSSGLLYNEQFF.

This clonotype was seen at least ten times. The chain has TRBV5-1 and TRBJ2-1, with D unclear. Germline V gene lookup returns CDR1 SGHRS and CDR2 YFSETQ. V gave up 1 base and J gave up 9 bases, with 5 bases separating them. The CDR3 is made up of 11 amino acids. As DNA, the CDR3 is TGCGCCAGCAGCTTGAGGACTGAGCAGTTCTTC. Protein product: CASSLRTEQFF.

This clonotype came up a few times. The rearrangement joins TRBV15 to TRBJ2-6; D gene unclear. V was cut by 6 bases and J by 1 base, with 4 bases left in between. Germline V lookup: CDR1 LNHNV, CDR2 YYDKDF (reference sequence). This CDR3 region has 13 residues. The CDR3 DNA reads TGTGCCACCAGTAGATCTGGGGCCAACGTCCTGACTTTC. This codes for CATSRSGANVLTF. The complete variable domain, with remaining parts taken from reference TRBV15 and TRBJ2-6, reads DAMVIQNPRYQVTQFGKPVTLSCSQTLNHNVMYWYQQKSSQAPKLLFHYYDKDFNNEADTPDNFQSRRPNTSFCFLDIRSPGLGDTAMYLCATSRSGANVLTFGAGSRLTVL.

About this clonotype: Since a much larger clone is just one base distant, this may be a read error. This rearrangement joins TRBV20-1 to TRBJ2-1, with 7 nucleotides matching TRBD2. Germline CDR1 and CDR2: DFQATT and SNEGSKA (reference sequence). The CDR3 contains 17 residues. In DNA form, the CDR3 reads TGCAGTGCTATAATAGCGGGCGAGACCCTCTCCTGCAATGAGCAGTTCTTC. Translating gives CSAIIAGETLSCNEQFF.

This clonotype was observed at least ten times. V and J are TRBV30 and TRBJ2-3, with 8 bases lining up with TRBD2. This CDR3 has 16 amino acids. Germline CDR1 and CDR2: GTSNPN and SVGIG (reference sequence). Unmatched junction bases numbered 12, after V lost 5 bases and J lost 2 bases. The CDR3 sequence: CAWSPTSGGPTDTQYF. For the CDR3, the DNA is TGTGCCTGGTCTCCAACTAGCGGAGGCCCCACAGATACGCAGTATTTT.

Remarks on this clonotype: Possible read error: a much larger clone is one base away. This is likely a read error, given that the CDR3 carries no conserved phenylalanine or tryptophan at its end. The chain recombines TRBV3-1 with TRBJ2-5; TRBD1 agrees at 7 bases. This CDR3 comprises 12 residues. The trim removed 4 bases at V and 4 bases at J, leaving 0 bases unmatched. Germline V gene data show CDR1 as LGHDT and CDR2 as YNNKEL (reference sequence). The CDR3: CASSRTGETQYL. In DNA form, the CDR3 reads TGTGCCAGCAGCCGGACAGGAGAGACCCAGTACCTC.

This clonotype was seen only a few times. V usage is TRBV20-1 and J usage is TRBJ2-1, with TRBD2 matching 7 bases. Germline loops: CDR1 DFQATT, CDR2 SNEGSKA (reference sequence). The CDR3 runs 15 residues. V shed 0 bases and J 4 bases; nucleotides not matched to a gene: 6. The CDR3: CSARDLGGGYNEQFF. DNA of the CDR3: TGCAGTGCTAGAGATCTAGGCGGGGGATACAATGAGCAGTTCTTC.

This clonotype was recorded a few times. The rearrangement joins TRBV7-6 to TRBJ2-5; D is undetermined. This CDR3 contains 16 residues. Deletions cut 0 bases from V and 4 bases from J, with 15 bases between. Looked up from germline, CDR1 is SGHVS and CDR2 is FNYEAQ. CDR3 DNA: TGTGCCAGCAGCTTAGCGATTGGGCCGCCGGGAGAGACCCAGTACTTC. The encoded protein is CASSLAIGPPGETQYF.

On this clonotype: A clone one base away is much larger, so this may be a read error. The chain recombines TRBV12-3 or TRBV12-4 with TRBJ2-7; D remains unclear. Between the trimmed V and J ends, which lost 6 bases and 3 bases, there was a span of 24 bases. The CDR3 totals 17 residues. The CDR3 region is CASSQDCVVARNYEQYF. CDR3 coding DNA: TGTGCCAGCAGCCAAGATTGCGTGGTGGCCAGAAACTACGAGCAGTACTTC.

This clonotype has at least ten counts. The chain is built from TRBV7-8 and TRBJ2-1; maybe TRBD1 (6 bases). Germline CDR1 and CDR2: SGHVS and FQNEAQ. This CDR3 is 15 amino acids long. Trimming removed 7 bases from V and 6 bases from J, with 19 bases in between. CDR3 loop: CASTPGTNKVNEQFF. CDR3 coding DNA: TGTGCCAGCACCCCCGGGACAAACAAGGTCAATGAGCAGTTCTTC. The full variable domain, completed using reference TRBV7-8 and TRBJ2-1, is GAGVSQSPRYKVAKRGQDVALRCDPISGHVSLFWYQQALGQGPEFLTYFQNEAQLDKSGLPSDRFFAERPEGSVSTLKIQRTQQEDSAVYLCASTPGTNKVNEQFFGPGTRLTVL.

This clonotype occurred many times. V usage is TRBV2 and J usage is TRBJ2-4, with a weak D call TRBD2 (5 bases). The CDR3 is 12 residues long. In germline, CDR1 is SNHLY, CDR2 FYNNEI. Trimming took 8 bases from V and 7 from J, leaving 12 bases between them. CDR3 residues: CASEGLTNIQYF. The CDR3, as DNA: TGTGCCAGCGAGGGCCTCACCAACATTCAGTACTTC. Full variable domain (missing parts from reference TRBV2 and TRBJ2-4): EPEVTQTPSHQVTQMGQEVILRCVPISNHLYFYWYRQILGQKVEFLVSFYNNEISEKSEIFDDQFSVERPDGSNFTLKIRSTKLEDSAMYFCASEGLTNIQYFGAGTRLSVL.

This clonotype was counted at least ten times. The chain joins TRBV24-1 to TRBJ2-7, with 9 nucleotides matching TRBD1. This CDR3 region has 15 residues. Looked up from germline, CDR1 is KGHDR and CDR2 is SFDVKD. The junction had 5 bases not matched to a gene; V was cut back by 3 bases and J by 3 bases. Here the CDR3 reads CATSDPGQGIYEQYF. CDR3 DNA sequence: TGTGCCACCAGTGATCCGGGACAGGGTATCTACGAGCAGTACTTC.

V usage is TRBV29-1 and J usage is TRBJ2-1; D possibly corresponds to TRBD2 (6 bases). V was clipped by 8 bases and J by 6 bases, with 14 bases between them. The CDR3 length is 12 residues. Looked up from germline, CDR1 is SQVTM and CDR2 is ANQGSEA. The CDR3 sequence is CSIGRGSNEQFF. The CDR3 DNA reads TGCAGCATTGGGCGGGGCAGCAATGAGCAGTTCTTC.

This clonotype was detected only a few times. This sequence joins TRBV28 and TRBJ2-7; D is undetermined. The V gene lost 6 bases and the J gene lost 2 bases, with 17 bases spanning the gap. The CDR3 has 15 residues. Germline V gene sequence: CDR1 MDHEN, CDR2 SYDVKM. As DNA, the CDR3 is TGTGCCAGCAGCCTATACCTCGACGCCACCTACGAGCAGTACTTC. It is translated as CASSLYLDATYEQYF. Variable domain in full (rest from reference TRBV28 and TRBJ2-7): DVKVTQSSRYLVKRTGEKVFLECVQDMDHENMFWYRQDPGLGLRLIYFSYDVKMKEKGDIPEGYSVSREKKERFSLILESASTNQTSMYLCASSLYLDATYEQYFGPGTRLTVT.

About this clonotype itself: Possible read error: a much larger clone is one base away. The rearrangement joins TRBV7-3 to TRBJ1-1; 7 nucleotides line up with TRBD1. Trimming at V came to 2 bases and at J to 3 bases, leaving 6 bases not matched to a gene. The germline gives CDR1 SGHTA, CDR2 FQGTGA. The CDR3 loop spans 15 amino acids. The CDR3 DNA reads TGTGCCAGCAGCTTATGTCCAGGGGGAGACACTGAAGCTTTCTTT. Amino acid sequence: CASSLCPGGDTEAFF.

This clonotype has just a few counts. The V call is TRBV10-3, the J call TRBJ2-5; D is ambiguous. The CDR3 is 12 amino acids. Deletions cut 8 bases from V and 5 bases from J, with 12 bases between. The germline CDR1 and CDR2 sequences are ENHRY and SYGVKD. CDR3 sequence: CAIRIGPETQYF. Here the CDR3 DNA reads TGTGCCATCCGTATTGGACCCGAGACCCAGTACTTC.